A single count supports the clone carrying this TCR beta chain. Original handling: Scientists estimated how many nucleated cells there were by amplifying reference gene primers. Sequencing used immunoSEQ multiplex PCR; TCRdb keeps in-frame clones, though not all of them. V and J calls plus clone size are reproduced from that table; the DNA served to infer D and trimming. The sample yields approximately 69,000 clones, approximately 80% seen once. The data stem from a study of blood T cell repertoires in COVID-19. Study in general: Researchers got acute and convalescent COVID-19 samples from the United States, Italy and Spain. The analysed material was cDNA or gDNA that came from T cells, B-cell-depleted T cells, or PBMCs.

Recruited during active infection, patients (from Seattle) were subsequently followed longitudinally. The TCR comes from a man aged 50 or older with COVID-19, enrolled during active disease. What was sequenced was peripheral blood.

CDR3 residues: CASSPRRLAGTAYEQYF. CDR3 in DNA: TGTGCCAGCAGCCCTCGGCGGCTAGCGGGGACCGCCTACGAGCAGTACTTC. The chain links TRBV9 to TRBJ2-7, with 9 nucleotides matching TRBD2. This CDR3 has 17 amino acids. V trimming: 4 bases; J trimming: 2 bases; junction bases outside the gene matches: 13. Germline CDR1 reads SGDLS; CDR2 reads YYNGEE.